These 3 T cell receptor beta chains came from one sample sequenced in a study of cytomegalovirus exposure and HLA in healthy donors. PCR involved 60 Vbeta and 13 Jbeta primers. Assay: immunoSEQ multiplex PCR; the TCRdb copy retains only in-frame clones and omits some. The sample records about 41,000 clones, about 84% being singletons. Sequencing input: PBMCs. These TCRs come from a man aged 45 to 65 in good health and CMV-seronegative.

This sequence joins TRBV29-1 and TRBJ1-2; D not resolved. Germline V gene sequence: CDR1 SQVTM, CDR2 ANQGSEA. The CDR3 covers 13 residues. The V gene lost 0 bases and the J gene lost 8 bases, with 13 bases spanning the gap. CDR3 loop: CSVEDTILAGYTF. The CDR3 nucleotides are TGCAGCGTTGAAGACACAATTCTCGCAGGCTACACCTTC.

This rearrangement joins TRBV7-8 to TRBJ2-3; 10 bases map to TRBD1. Germline V gene data show CDR1 as SGHVS and CDR2 as FQNEAQ. This CDR3 comprises 16 residues. J was trimmed by 4 bases and V by 5 bases; bases with no gene match: 9. The CDR3 DNA is TGTGCCAGCAGCCTCCCCCGGACAGGGGGGGCAGATACGCAGTATTTT. It encodes CASSLPRTGGADTQYF.

This clone was recorded a few times. The chain recombines TRBV7-2 with TRBJ2-7, with a tentative D call TRBD1 (6 bases). The CDR3 is 14 amino acids. The ends were cut back, 5 bases at V and 2 bases at J, with 13 bases in the middle. In germline, CDR1 is SGHTA, CDR2 FQGNSA. The CDR3 DNA is TGTGCCAGCAGCCAGGGGCTTCCCCCCTACGAGCAGTACTTC. It translates to CASSQGLPPYEQYF.